This T cell receptor beta chain was retrieved from a study of cytomegalovirus exposure and HLA in healthy donors (dated by TCRdb to about 2017). In terms of the full investigation: According to a later analysis, the 120 or so validation repertoires were produced on the same platform as the 666 repertoires of the first cohort. To predict cytomegalovirus infection status, the study combined high-throughput TCR immunosequencing, statistical association of individual TCRs with disease status, and machine learning. The study aimed to test whether cataloging public T cell receptors could reveal signatures of past pathogen exposure. In addition to the first cohort of 666 subjects, a separate validation cohort of around 110 different subjects was used. What the authors observed across the whole study: A total of 150 to 200 TCR beta chains were listed by the study as associated with cytomegalovirus. In vitro tests confirmed that a few of the cytomegalovirus-associated TCR beta chains recognize cytomegalovirus antigens. Subsequent analysis determined that TCRs grouped into clusters in the first cohort also showed a tendency toward co-occurrence across the 130 or so validation repertoires, and 94% of cluster scores exceeded 0. Cytomegalovirus status was reported to be diagnosed by the classifier with high specificity and sensitivity in both the original and validation cohorts. Most TCR sequences were seen in very few donors, while some public TCRs were found in many individuals. A later analysis had no HLA typing for the validation cohort, so co-occurrence there was scored across all 110 or so repertoires. It was suggested by the authors that the approach could potentially be generalized to other disease states and immunological phenotypes.

Concerning this clone itself: The antigen it recognizes is unknown. No much larger clonotype is one base removed from it; base qualities were not supplied.

The library came from the immunoSEQ multiplex PCR assay. Turning to the authors' computational methods: A statistical classification framework was built to diagnose cytomegalovirus status from the catalog of TCR beta chain sequences. TCRdb carries this immuneACCESS record with in-frame sequences only. Its versions omit some clonotypes, under half of them owing to an unresolved V gene in the studies checked, with the rest unexplained. The V and J calls and clone size come from that table; D and trimming were worked out from the DNA. For this sample the table gives about 68,000 clones, of which 90% to 95% were detected only once. The top ten clonotypes cover about 3% of the sample. The donors were included in the validation cohort of around 120 subjects, a group kept apart from the roughly 680-subject first cohort. According to the germline V gene, CDR1 reads SGHTA and CDR2 reads FQGTGA. The CDR3 sequence holds 16 residues, the cysteine and phenylalanine included. Here the CDR3 DNA is all that survives: 48 bases in frame from base 1. Trimming leaves V shorter by 1 base and J shorter by 6 bases, with the junction holding 5 bases beyond the gene matches.

This sequence uses TRBV7-3 and TRBJ2-1; 11 middle bases align to TRBD2. The sequence was obtained from a man younger than 35 in good health and CMV-seronegative. Input material: PBMCs. The DNA sequence follows: TGTGCCAGCAGCTTAAAAGGGACTAGCGGTTTCAATGAGCAGTTCTTC. Its coded protein is CASSLKGTSGFNEQFF.